This T cell receptor beta chain was retrieved from a study of a mutant IDH1 vaccine in newly diagnosed glioma. Points from the study as a whole: Altogether, roughly 93% of patients exhibited vaccine-induced immune responses.

Time point given: baseline, week 1 (first vaccination visit). Treatment here: pre-vaccination baseline after standard-of-care therapy. About this clone: Its antigen remains unknown.

Germline assignment: CDR1 MNHEY and CDR2 SVGAGI. Unmatched junction bases numbered 5, after V lost 7 bases and J lost 3 bases. The CDR3 has 14 residues. Profiled with immunoSEQ multiplex PCR; TCRdb holds only in-frame clones, not every one. Here the sample spans 85,000 to 100,000 clones, approximately 83% being singletons. This chain joins TRBV6-5 and TRBJ1-3; 8 bases are a match to TRBD1. The clonotype was recovered from a woman aged 45-59 years with glioma. Source: PBMCs, taken from a glioma patient treated with radiotherapy, temozolomide or both. In nucleotides, the CDR3 is TGTGCCAGCACCCAGGGGGCTAGTGGAAACACCATATATTTT. Protein: CASTQGASGNTIYF.